What follows describes a single T cell receptor (beta chain). These data originate in a study of blood T cell repertoires in COVID-19. Study-wide background: The United States, Italy and Spain were the sources of the acute and convalescent COVID-19 samples. Nucleic acid was either cDNA or gDNA, and it came from T cells, B-cell-depleted T cells, or PBMCs.

Trimming left V 5 bases short and J 3 bases short, with 19 bases between. Germline lookup yields CDR1 KGHDR and CDR2 SFDVKD. CDR3 size: 16 residues. Per the original data handling: Nucleated cell number was recorded as an estimate derived from reference gene primer amplification. TCRdb's table, derived via immunoSEQ multiplex PCR, lists solely in-frame clones and lacks some. V and J calls plus clone size are reproduced from that table; the DNA served to infer D and trimming. In the table there are approximately 260,000 clones, 70% to 90% of which are singletons. The chain couples TRBV24-1 to TRBJ2-7, with a possible D match to TRBD2 (6 bases). Source material: peripheral blood. The sequence was obtained from a woman between 35 and 50 years old who had recovered from COVID-19. CDR3 protein: CATSAPGANQFYEQYF. The CDR3 nucleotides read TGTGCCACCAGTGCGCCGGGAGCAAACCAATTCTACGAGCAGTACTTC.